The 9 T cell receptor beta chains given below trace back to one sample, sequenced in a study of OX40 agonist ivuxolimab in advanced cancers. Profiling relied on immunoSEQ multiplex PCR, and the TCRdb table lists in-frame clones only, not all of them. This table holds tens of thousands of clones, around nine tenths found once. Sequencing was performed on CD4+ or CD8+ T cells sorted from blood, taken in a trial of the OX40 agonist ivuxolimab. The receptor set was obtained from an adult with an advanced solid tumor such as melanoma, head and neck, liver or kidney cancer.

The DNA of the CDR3 is TGTGCCAGCTCAGGGTCGGACAGAGACAATGAGCAGTTCTTC. It is translated as CASSGSDRDNEQFF. The V gene is TRBV18, the J gene TRBJ2-1, with D perhaps TRBD1 (6 bases). The CDR3 loop spans 14 amino acids. Deletions cut 5 bases from V and 5 bases from J, with 13 bases between. The germline CDR1 and CDR2 sequences are KGHSH and LQKENI.

This clone was detected only a few times. This rearrangement joins TRBV2 to TRBJ1-4; possible D gene TRBD1, 5 bases. V was pared by 10 bases and J by 8 bases, with 14 bases between. The CDR3 is 12 residues long. Germline lookup yields CDR1 SNHLY and CDR2 FYNNEI. CDR3: CATRAVNEKLFF. The CDR3 coding sequence is TGTGCCACCAGGGCAGTTAACGAAAAACTGTTTTTT.

Only a few counts were recorded for this clone. The same CDR3 can be traced to other DNA sequences in this sample. This rearrangement joins TRBV5-4 to TRBJ1-2; D might be TRBD1 (6 bases). The V gene's germline CDR1 is SGHNT and CDR2 YYREEE (reference sequence). Trimming shortened V by 7 bases and J by 7 bases, and 17 bases separated the two germline ends. The CDR3 has 13 residues. The CDR3 region has the DNA TGTGCCAGCGGGTACGGGGGGCAATTTGGCTACACCTTC. Translated, it gives CASGYGGQFGYTF.

The rearrangement joins TRBV14 to TRBJ2-7, with 9 bases that match TRBD2. Per the germline V gene, CDR1 is SGHDN and CDR2 is FVKESK. The trim removed 4 bases at V and 5 bases at J, leaving 12 bases unmatched. The CDR3 is made up of 16 amino acids. The CDR3 DNA reads as TGTGCCAGCAGCCCGGGACTAGCCGGAGCGCTCGACGAGCAGTACTTC. The encoded protein is CASSPGLAGALDEQYF.

The rearrangement links TRBV2 to TRBJ2-5; 8 nucleotides agree with TRBD1. V dropped 3 bases and J dropped 5; count of bases not matched to a gene: 8. Germline assignment: CDR1 SNHLY and CDR2 FYNNEI. This CDR3 spans 15 amino acids. CDR3: CASSEVRGREETQYF. The CDR3, as DNA: TGTGCCAGCAGTGAGGTCAGGGGGCGTGAGGAGACCCAGTACTTC.

CDR3 DNA: TGTGCCAGCTCACCCCCCAACAGGGGGCTGATAGGTGAGCAGTTCTTC. Protein sequence: CASSPPNRGLIGEQFF. V usage is TRBV18 and J usage is TRBJ2-1; 9 bases fit TRBD1. From germline, CDR1 is KGHSH and CDR2 LQKENI. Trimming cost V 3 bases and J 9 bases; bases outside gene matches: 12. This CDR3 region has 16 residues.

CDR3 sequence (DNA): TGTGCCAGCAGCTTAGATCTGGGGGCGCTCGGAAACACCATATATTTT. Translation: CASSLDLGALGNTIYF. The V gene is TRBV11-3, the J gene TRBJ1-3; weak D call: TRBD1 (6 bases). Germline V CDR1 and CDR2: SGHNT, YENEEA. Trimming stripped 0 bases from V and 4 bases from J, with 13 bases between. The CDR3 covers 16 residues.

This sequence joins TRBV6-6 and TRBJ1-2; TRBD1 aligns across 7 bases. With V trimmed by 0 bases and J by 4 bases, 5 bases remained unmatched. The V gene's germline CDR1 is MNHNY and CDR2 SVGAGI (reference sequence). The CDR3 totals 15 residues. This CDR3 is CASSYSAGGGYGYTF. CDR3 bases: TGTGCCAGCAGTTACTCGGCAGGGGGAGGCTATGGCTACACCTTC.

This chain uses TRBV29-1 with TRBJ2-1; 9 nucleotides agree with TRBD1. V shed 5 bases and J 4 bases; nucleotides not matched to a gene: 6. Germline-derived CDR1 and CDR2 are SQVTM and ANQGSEA. The CDR3 totals 14 residues. The CDR3 region has the DNA TGCAGCGTTATTACAGGGGGCCGGTACAATGAGCAGTTCTTC. Protein sequence: CSVITGGRYNEQFF.